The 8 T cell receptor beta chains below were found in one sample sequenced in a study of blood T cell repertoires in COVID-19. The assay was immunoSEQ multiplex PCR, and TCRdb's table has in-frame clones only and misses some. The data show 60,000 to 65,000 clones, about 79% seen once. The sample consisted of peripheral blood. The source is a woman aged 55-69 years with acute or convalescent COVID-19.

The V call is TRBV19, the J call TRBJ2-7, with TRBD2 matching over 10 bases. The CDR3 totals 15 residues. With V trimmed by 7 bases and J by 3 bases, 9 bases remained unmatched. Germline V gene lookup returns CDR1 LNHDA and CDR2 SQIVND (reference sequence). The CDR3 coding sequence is TGTGCCAGTAAGGGAGCACTAGCGGGGAGCTACGAGCAGTACTTC. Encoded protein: CASKGALAGSYEQYF.

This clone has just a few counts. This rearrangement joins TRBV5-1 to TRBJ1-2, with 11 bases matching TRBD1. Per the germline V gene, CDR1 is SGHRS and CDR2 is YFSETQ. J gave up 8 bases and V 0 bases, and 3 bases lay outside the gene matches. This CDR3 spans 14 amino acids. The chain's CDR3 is CASSLVGTGGGYTF. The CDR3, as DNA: TGCGCCAGCAGCTTGGTCGGGACAGGGGGAGGCTACACCTTC.

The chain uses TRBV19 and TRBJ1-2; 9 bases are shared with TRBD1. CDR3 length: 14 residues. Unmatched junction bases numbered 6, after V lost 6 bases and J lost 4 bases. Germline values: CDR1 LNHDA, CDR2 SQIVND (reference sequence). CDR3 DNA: TGTGCCAGTAGGCAGGGACAGGGAGTCTATGGCTACACCTTC. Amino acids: CASRQGQGVYGYTF.

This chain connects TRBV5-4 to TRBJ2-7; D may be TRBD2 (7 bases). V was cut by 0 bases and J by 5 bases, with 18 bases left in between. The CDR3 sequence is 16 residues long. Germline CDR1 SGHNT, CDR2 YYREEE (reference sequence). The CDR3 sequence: CASSLGGRGSGDEQYF. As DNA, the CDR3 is TGTGCCAGCAGCTTGGGGGGGAGGGGGTCAGGTGACGAGCAGTACTTC.

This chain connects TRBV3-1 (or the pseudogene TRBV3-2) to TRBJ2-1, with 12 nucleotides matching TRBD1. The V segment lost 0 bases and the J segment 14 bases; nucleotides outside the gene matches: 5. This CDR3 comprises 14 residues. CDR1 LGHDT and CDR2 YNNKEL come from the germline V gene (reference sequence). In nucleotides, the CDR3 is TGTGCCAGCAGCCAAGATACGGGACAGGGGGCGAAGTTCTTC. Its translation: CASSQDTGQGAKFF.

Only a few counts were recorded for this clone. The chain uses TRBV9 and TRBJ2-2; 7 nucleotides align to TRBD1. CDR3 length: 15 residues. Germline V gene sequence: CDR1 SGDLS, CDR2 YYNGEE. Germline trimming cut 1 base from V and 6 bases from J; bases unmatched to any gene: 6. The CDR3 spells CASSVRPGGAGELFF. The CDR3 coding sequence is TGTGCCAGCAGCGTAAGGCCAGGGGGAGCCGGGGAGCTGTTTTTT.

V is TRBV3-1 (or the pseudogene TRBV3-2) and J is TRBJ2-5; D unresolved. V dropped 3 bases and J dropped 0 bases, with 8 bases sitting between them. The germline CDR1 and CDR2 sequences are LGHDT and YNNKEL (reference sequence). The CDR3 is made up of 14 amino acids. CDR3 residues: CASSQSPYQETQYF. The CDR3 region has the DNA TGTGCCAGCAGCCAGAGCCCGTACCAAGAGACCCAGTACTTC.

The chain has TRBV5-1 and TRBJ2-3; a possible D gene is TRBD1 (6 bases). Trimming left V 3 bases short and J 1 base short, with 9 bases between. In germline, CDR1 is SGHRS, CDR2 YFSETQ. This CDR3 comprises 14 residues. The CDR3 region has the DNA TGCGCCAGCAGCTCCCACAGGGGCACAGATACGCAGTATTTT. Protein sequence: CASSSHRGTDTQYF.